This T cell receptor beta chain was identified during a study of blood T cell repertoires in COVID-19. Background on the study: Samples taken during acute and convalescent COVID-19 were collected in the United States, Italy and Spain.

Under the authors' procedure: Reference gene primer amplification in the assay estimated nucleated cell counts. Data came from immunoSEQ multiplex PCR; TCRdb stores just in-frame clones and leaves some out. V, J and clone size are taken as reported in that table, and D and trimming were inferred from the DNA itself. The table includes under 350,000 clones, 75% to 85% detected once. Trimming cost V 4 bases and J 2 bases, with 8 bases left between them. The CDR3 is 13 amino acids. Germline V lookup: CDR1 MGHRA, CDR2 YSYEKL. The TCR sequence derives from a human donor in a cohort sampled during active COVID-19. The sequencing input was peripheral blood. The chain is built from TRBV4-1 and TRBJ1-2, with TRBD1 as a possible D gene (5 bases). The CDR3 nucleotides are TGCGCCAGCAGCCCGGGGGGGAACTATGGCTACACCTTC. It codes for CASSPGGNYGYTF.